The 31 T cell receptor beta chains below come from one sample, sequenced in a study of breast tumors, draining lymph nodes, adjacent tissues. Each CDR3 protein is one row after TCRdb ran MiXCR on the multiplex PCR reads. The sample has about 110,000 distinct CDR3 sequences, about 29% seen once. Breast cancer patients provided tissue from their axillary draining lymph nodes. Material: axillary lymph node tissue. All receptors derive from a female donor with breast cancer. Some clones in this sample may be carry-over from other donors' samples.

This clonotype was picked up many times. V usage is TRBV11-2 and J usage is TRBJ2-7; TRBD1 matches at 7 bases. The CDR3 is 14 residues long. V was pared by 3 bases and J by 3 bases, with 5 bases of the junction left unmatched. Germline V gives CDR1 SGHAT, CDR2 FQNNGV. Here the CDR3 reads CASSLAGTDYEQYF. The CDR3 bases are TGTGCCAGCAGCTTGGCCGGGACAGACTACGAGCAGTACTTC. The complete variable domain, with remaining parts taken from reference TRBV11-2 and TRBJ2-7, reads EAGVAQSPRYKIIEKRQSVAFWCNPISGHATLYWYQQILGQGPKLLIQFQNNGVVDDSQLPKDRFSAERLKGVDSTLKIQPAKLEDSAVYLCASSLAGTDYEQYFGPGTRLTVT.

Details on this clonotype: The conserved phenylalanine or tryptophan is not found at the CDR3 terminus, so this likely reflects a read error. CDR3 in amino acids: CASSYSTGVSYEQYL. The CDR3 nucleotides read TGTGCCAGCAGTTATTCGACAGGAGTCTCCTATGAGCAGTACCTC. The chain combines TRBV27 with TRBJ2-7; D may be TRBD1 (6 bases). Germline-derived CDR1 and CDR2 are MNHEY and SMNVEV (reference sequence). CDR3 size: 15 residues.

This clonotype occurred a few times. A much larger clonotype is one base distant, so this may be a read error. The chain combines TRBV20-1 with TRBJ1-2; 8 bases align to TRBD1. This CDR3 contains 16 residues. The ends lost 6 bases at V and 3 bases at J; junction bases unmatched: 15. Germline V lookup: CDR1 DFQATT, CDR2 SNEGSKA (reference sequence). The DNA of the CDR3 is TGCAGTGCGATCGACTTTCAGGGGGCGCCTTACTATGGCTACACCTTC. It yields the protein CSAIDFQGAPYYGYTF.

There are many counts of this clonotype. The chain links TRBV18 to TRBJ2-3, with TRBD2 identical over 11 bases. V shed 6 bases and J 2 bases; nucleotides not matched to a gene: 7. The germline V gene has CDR1 KGHSH and CDR2 LQKENI. The CDR3 consists of 16 residues. The DNA of the CDR3 is TGTGCCAGCTCCCTCATAGCGGGGGGGCCCACAGATACGCAGTATTTT. It is translated as CASSLIAGGPTDTQYF.

The chain combines TRBV10-3 with TRBJ1-3, with D possibly matching TRBD1 (6 bases). The CDR3 has 15 residues. Germline V gene lookup returns CDR1 ENHRY and CDR2 SYGVKD. Trimming cost V 8 bases and J 0 bases, with 14 bases left between them. CDR3 residues: CAIQGTGSSGNTIYF. The CDR3 nucleotides read TGTGCCATCCAGGGAACAGGGAGCTCTGGAAACACCATATATTTT.

In its sample, this clonotype was seen many times. The J gene is TRBJ1-1, the V gene TRBV7-2; 7 bases map to TRBD1. Germline loops: CDR1 SGHTA, CDR2 FQGNSA. Losses at the gene ends were 7 bases for V and 11 bases for J; bases not matched to a gene: 7. The length of the CDR3 is 11 residues. CDR3 region: CASTSTGRAFF. The CDR3 region has the DNA TGTGCCAGCACCTCGACAGGGCGGGCTTTCTTT.

This clonotype has at least ten counts. The chain combines TRBV6-5 with TRBJ1-4; 7 nucleotides line up with TRBD1. V lost 6 bases to trimming and J lost 6 bases; unmatched junction nucleotides: 10. Germline-derived CDR1 and CDR2 are MNHEY and SVGAGI. The CDR3 covers 15 residues. CDR3 sequence: CASRGTKGAHEKLFF. The CDR3 DNA follows: TGTGCCAGCAGGGGTACTAAGGGGGCGCATGAAAAACTGTTTTTT.

The rearrangement joins TRBV20-1 to TRBJ1-5; D is unresolved. The CDR3 runs 15 residues. Trimming removed 3 bases from V and 5 bases from J, with 17 bases in between. CDR1 is DFQATT, CDR2 SNEGSKA, per germline (reference sequence). In DNA form, the CDR3 reads TGCAGTGCTAGCGCTCCGCTCGGAGCTTATCAGCCCCAGCATTTT. Translated, it gives CSASAPLGAYQPQHF.

As regards this clonotype: One end of the junction does not line up with germline, which may come from a read error. The V and J genes are TRBV4-1 and TRBJ2-3, with D hard to call. This CDR3 has 15 amino acids. CDR1 and CDR2 from the germline V gene are MGHRA and YSYEKL. CDR3 amino acids: CASSLSGGLGDTQYF. CDR3 coding DNA: TGCGCCAGCAGCCTATCTGGCGGTCTAGGAGATACGCAGTACTTT.

Worth noting for this clonotype: One end of the junction varies from germline; a read error may be responsible. The rearrangement joins TRBV29-1 to TRBJ2-5; 8 bases line up with TRBD2. CDR3 length: 15 residues. In germline, CDR1 is SQVTM, CDR2 ANQGSEA. This chain's CDR3 is CGGGLRYKRQETQYF. In DNA form, the CDR3 reads TGCGGCGGGGGGCTGCGTTATAAACGACAAGAGACTCAGTACTTC.

This clonotype appeared a few times. This may be a read error: a much more frequent sequence differs by one nucleotide. The chain recombines TRBV20-1 with TRBJ2-2; 8 bases line up with TRBD1. The CDR3 is 16 residues long. Germline loops: CDR1 DFQATT, CDR2 SNEGSKA (reference sequence). The V segment lost 1 base and the J segment 4 bases; nucleotides outside the gene matches: 8. The CDR3 DNA is TGCAGTGCTAGAGTCGGGACAGGTCCGACCACCGGGGAGCTGTTTTTT. As protein: CSARVGTGPTTGELFF.

This clonotype appeared many times. The chain has TRBV7-9 and TRBJ2-1; D perhaps matches TRBD2 (6 bases). Looked up from germline, CDR1 is SEHNR and CDR2 is FQNEAQ (reference sequence). V shed 2 bases and J shed 0 bases, with 8 bases lying between them. CDR3 length equals 15 residues. The CDR3 protein is CASSLRGNSYNEQFF. CDR3 nucleotide sequence: TGTGCCAGCAGCTTACGCGGGAACTCCTACAATGAGCAGTTCTTC. The whole variable domain, remainder taken from reference TRBV7-9 and TRBJ2-1, is DTGVSQNPRHKITKRGQNVTFRCDPISEHNRLYWYRQTLGQGPEFLTYFQNEAQLEKSRLLSDRFSAERPKGSFSTLEIQRTEQGDSAMYLCASSLRGNSYNEQFFGPGTRLTVL.

Concerning this clonotype: It is unclear where the CDR3 begins or ends on the DNA, so no DNA is shown, and the CDR3 is as TCRdb lists it. The chain couples TRBV9 to TRBJ2-2; the table's D call TRBD1 went unverified against the DNA. From its first to its last residue, the CDR3 has 21 amino acids. Germline V CDR1 and CDR2: SGDLS, YYNGEE. CDR3: CASSPWDRGGIQYFGAGELFF.

In this sample, this clonotype turned up many times. The J gene is TRBJ2-7, the V gene TRBV9, with 9 positions matching TRBD1. The CDR3 runs 15 residues. V shed 0 bases and J 1 base; nucleotides not matched to a gene: 2. CDR1 is SGDLS and CDR2 is YYNGEE in the germline V gene. The CDR3 region has the DNA TGTGCCAGCAGCGTAGGGGGACAGGGTTCCTACGAGCAGTACTTC. Its protein product is CASSVGGQGSYEQYF.

This clonotype was seen repeatedly, ten times or more. The rearrangement links TRBV20-1 to TRBJ2-5, with TRBD2 identical over 8 bases. J lost 4 bases, V lost 2 bases, and 3 bases had no gene match. Germline V gene data show CDR1 as DFQATT and CDR2 as SNEGSKA (reference sequence). There are 13 residues in the CDR3. The CDR3 DNA reads TGCAGTGCTAGACTTGCGGGGGGAGAGACCCAGTACTTC. Its translation: CSARLAGGETQYF.

This clonotype turned up a few times. Given a much more abundant clone one base away, this may be a read error. J is TRBJ2-2 and V is TRBV6-5, with TRBD2 matching over 9 bases. The germline CDR1 and CDR2 sequences are MNHEY and SVGAGI. Trimming removed 7 bases from V and 6 bases from J; junction bases left unmatched: 12. This CDR3 region has 16 residues. The CDR3 region has the DNA TGTGCCAGCACCCCTAGACTAGCGGACCTTCCCGGGGAGCTGTTTTTT. As protein: CASTPRLADLPGELFF.

Remarks on this clonotype: A junction boundary mismatches the germline segment, possibly from a read error. The rearrangement links TRBV4-2 to TRBJ1-2; D perhaps matches TRBD1 (5 bases). Germline CDR1 LGHNA, CDR2 YNFKEQ. The CDR3 has 15 amino acids. The CDR3 loop reads CASSQDRGIYYGYTF. The CDR3 bases are TGTGCCAGCAGCCAAGATCGGGGGATTTACTATGGCTACACCTTT.

This clonotype has ten or more counts. This chain links TRBV7-2 with TRBJ2-3; 7 bases match TRBD1. The CDR3 has 15 residues. V trimming: 5 bases; J trimming: 3 bases; junction bases outside the gene matches: 8. Germline values: CDR1 SGHTA, CDR2 FQGNSA. Here the CDR3 reads CASSRDRDWTDTQYF. DNA for the CDR3: TGTGCCAGCAGCCGCGACAGGGATTGGACAGATACGCAGTATTTT.

This clonotype was found many times. This rearrangement joins TRBV7-3 to TRBJ2-3; the match to TRBD1 covers 7 bases. The CDR3 contains 16 residues. Germline V gives CDR1 SGHTA, CDR2 FQGTGA. V shed 4 bases, J shed 0 bases, and the junction held 7 bases outside the gene matches. CDR3 loop: CASSSTPGQSTDTQYF. CDR3 sequence (DNA): TGTGCCAGCAGCTCGACGCCGGGACAGAGCACAGATACGCAGTATTTT.

About this clonotype itself: A much larger clone differs by one base, so this may be a read error. Since no conserved phenylalanine or tryptophan closes the CDR3, a read error is the likely cause. The chain combines TRBV14 with TRBJ2-5; D is ambiguous. The germline CDR1 and CDR2 sequences are SGHDN and FVKESK. V was pared by 4 bases and J by 5 bases, with 11 bases between. The CDR3 totals 13 residues. In DNA, the CDR3 is TGTGCCAGCAGCCCCAGTGAGCGTGAGACCCAGTACTCC. It yields the protein CASSPSERETQYS.

This clonotype was found once. The genes are TRBV2 and TRBJ2-2; 14 nucleotides line up with TRBD2. CDR3 length: 19 residues. The V gene end was trimmed by 3 bases and the J gene end by 4 bases; junction bases not matched to a gene: 10. The germline CDR1 and CDR2 sequences are SNHLY and FYNNEI. The CDR3 here is CASSDPGLAGAGGTGELFF. The CDR3 bases are TGTGCCAGCAGTGACCCGGGACTAGCGGGGGCCGGGGGCACCGGGGAGCTGTTTTTT.

This clonotype showed up many times. CDR3 protein: CASTYPEGETQYF. DNA for the CDR3: TGTGCCAGCACCTATCCGGAGGGAGAGACCCAGTACTTC. The V and J genes are TRBV12-3 or TRBV12-4 and TRBJ2-5, with TRBD2 as a possible D gene (6 bases). The CDR3 spans 13 residues. V was trimmed by 7 bases and J by 4 bases, leaving 13 bases between them.

Notes on this clonotype: A much larger clone differs by one base, so this may be a read error. The CDR3 does not end in the conserved phenylalanine or tryptophan, so this is likely a read error. The chain recombines TRBV6-2 or TRBV6-3 with TRBJ1-2; 9 bases line up with TRBD1. Germline values: CDR1 MNHEY, CDR2 SVGEGT. This CDR3 is 16 amino acids long. The chain's CDR3 is CASSHSWTGEVYGYTL. In DNA, the CDR3 is TGTGCCAGCAGTCACTCGTGGACAGGGGAAGTCTATGGCTACACCCTC.

The chain uses TRBV2 and TRBJ1-2; no clear D. V was shortened by 6 bases and J by 1 base, with 12 bases between the two germline ends. CDR3 length equals 14 residues. Per germline, CDR1 SNHLY and CDR2 FYNNEI. The CDR3 here is CASRLGGHNYGYTF. CDR3 nucleotides: TGTGCCAGCAGACTCGGAGGTCATAACTATGGCTACACCTTC.

This clonotype was picked up many times. The chain links TRBV14 to TRBJ1-2; D is unresolved. Germline-derived CDR1 and CDR2 are SGHDN and FVKESK. V was cut by 2 bases and J by 2 bases, with 12 bases left in between. The CDR3 covers 15 residues. CDR3 in DNA: TGTGCCAGCAGCCAAAAAAGCGGAGGGAACTATGGCTACACCTTC. Its protein product is CASSQKSGGNYGYTF.

The chain recombines TRBV6-1 with TRBJ1-1; D is ambiguous. Germline assignment: CDR1 MNHNS and CDR2 SASEGT. V lost 7 bases and J lost 3, with 3 bases in between. This CDR3 spans 10 amino acids. The DNA for the CDR3 is TGTGCCAGCATCTACACTGAAGCTTTCTTT. This translates into CASIYTEAFF.

This clonotype has at least ten counts. V is TRBV5-1 and J is TRBJ2-1; 7 bases map to TRBD2. CDR3 length: 14 residues. Germline CDR1 SGHRS, CDR2 YFSETQ. The ends lost 5 bases at V and 5 bases at J; junction bases unmatched: 7. In nucleotides, the CDR3 is TGCGCCAGCAGGGGGCTAGCGGTCAACAATGAGCAGTTCTTC. Translation: CASRGLAVNNEQFF. Full variable domain (rest looked up from reference TRBV5-1 and TRBJ2-1): KAGVTQTPRYLIKTRGQQVTLSCSPISGHRSVSWYQQTPGQGLQFLFEYFSETQRNKGNFPGRFSGRQFSNSRSEMNVSTLELGDSALYLCASRGLAVNNEQFFGPGTRLTVL.

The sample holds many counts of this clonotype. The genes are TRBV12-3 or TRBV12-4 and TRBJ1-6; D is possibly TRBD1 (6 bases). Trimming removed 3 bases from V and 11 bases from J, with 8 bases in between. The CDR3 is made up of 12 amino acids. The CDR3 sequence is CASSLGAPPLHF. CDR3 coding DNA: TGTGCCAGCAGTTTGGGGGCTCCACCCCTCCACTTT.

As concerns this clonotype: The DNA is omitted, as the CDR3 cannot be located on it reliably, and the CDR3 follows TCRdb's listing. The chain links TRBV7-2 to TRBJ1-3. CDR1 and CDR2 from the germline V gene are SGHTA and FQGNSA. The CDR3 adds up to 24 amino acids, both ends counted. CDR3 sequence: CASSLATSGSYEQYFGKRENTIYF.

This clonotype was seen ten or more times. This chain uses TRBV7-2 with TRBJ2-2; TRBD1 matches at 8 bases. Trimming at V came to 5 bases and at J to 3 bases, leaving 14 bases not matched to a gene. This CDR3 contains 18 residues. CDR1 SGHTA and CDR2 FQGNSA come from the germline V gene. The CDR3, as DNA: TGTGCCAGCAGCCGATCTACCAGGGGGCGCCAGGACACCGGGGAGCTGTTTTTT. Translating it yields CASSRSTRGRQDTGELFF.

This clonotype was detected a few times. This may come from a read error, since a much larger clone is one base off. The rearrangement uses TRBV6-5 and TRBJ1-3, with D hard to call. With 5 bases removed from V and 0 bases from J, the gap between germline ends came to 14 bases. The CDR3 consists of 16 residues. The germline V gene encodes CDR1 MNHEY and CDR2 SVGAGI. DNA for the CDR3: TGTGCCAGCAGTCCCTTCAGGAGGGTCTCTGGAAACACCATATATTTT. Its protein is CASSPFRRVSGNTIYF.